Included here is one T cell receptor beta chain sequence, with context. Its specificity is unknown. The sample belongs to a study of cytomegalovirus exposure and HLA in healthy donors. Findings of the study overall: Several V segments, TRBV6-2 and TRBV6-3 among them, could not be told apart and were dropped.

The V and J ends lost 6 bases and 8 bases respectively, with 13 bases between them. Looked up from germline, CDR1 is LNHDA and CDR2 is SQIVND (reference sequence). The CDR3 sequence is 13 residues long. The PCR was carried out with 60 Vbeta primers and 13 Jbeta primers. The protocol was immunoSEQ multiplex PCR, while the TCRdb copy is restricted to in-frame clones and leaves out a portion. Of tens of thousands of clones listed, about 75% are singletons. The chain links TRBV19 to TRBJ1-4; D is ambiguous. The specimen sequenced was PBMCs. This clonotype was sampled from a man between 60 and 75 years old in good health and CMV-seropositive. CDR3 protein: CASRMRDPEKLFF. CDR3 in DNA: TGTGCCAGTAGGATGCGGGATCCCGAAAAACTGTTTTTT.